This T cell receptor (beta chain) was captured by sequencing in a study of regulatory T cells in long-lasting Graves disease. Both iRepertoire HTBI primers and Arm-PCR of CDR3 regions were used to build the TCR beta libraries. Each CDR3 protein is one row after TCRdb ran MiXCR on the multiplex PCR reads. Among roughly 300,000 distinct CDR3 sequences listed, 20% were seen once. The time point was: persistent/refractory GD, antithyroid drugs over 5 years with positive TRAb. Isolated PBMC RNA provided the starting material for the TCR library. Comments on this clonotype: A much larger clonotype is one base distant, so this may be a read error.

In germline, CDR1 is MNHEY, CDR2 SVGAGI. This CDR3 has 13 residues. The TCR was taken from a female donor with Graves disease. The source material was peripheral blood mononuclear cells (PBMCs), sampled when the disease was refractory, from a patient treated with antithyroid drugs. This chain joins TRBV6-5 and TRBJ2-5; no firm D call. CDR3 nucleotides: TGTGCCAGCAGTTACGCCTCCCAAGAGACCCAGCACTTC. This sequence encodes CASSYASQETQHF.